Given below is one T cell receptor beta chain in context. Many counts were recorded for this clonotype. Its antigen remains unidentified. The sample holds no much larger clone one base away, and base qualities are not on file. This specimen comes from a study (dated by TCRdb to between 2015 and 2017). In terms of the full investigation: Whether tumor-infiltrating Tregs in breast cancer are recruited from blood Tregs or converted in situ from other CD4+ T cell subsets was tested.

Amplification of full-length TCR variable regions was done by 5' RACE PCR using constant-region reverse primers, and this step was followed by semi-nested PCR with Nested Universal Primer A. The ReliaPrep RNA Cell Miniprep System was used to extract total RNA, which was then reverse transcribed into 5'RACE-ready cDNA with the SMARTer RACE 5'/3' Kit. An Illumina MiSeq was used to sequence the full-length TCR alpha and beta libraries, which had been barcoded with multiplex adaptors. The original methods were these. For each of nine subset-tissue groups, sequencing data from the five patients were pooled, and the groups were then compared using unsupervised clustering of TCR gene usage. The Morisita-Horn index was used to calculate repertoire similarity, with shared sequences weighted by how much each contributed to each repertoire. TCRdb handled the public reads itself, with Q25 trimming in fastp and clone calling in MiXCR, and kept productive beta chains. Rows matching on CDR3 protein sequence are summarized as one entry with the most common DNA and genes. The V and J calls here are based on TCRdb, not the publication. The sample table shows tens of thousands of distinct CDR3 sequences, and over 15% are seen once. Over 2% of the sample rests with the top ten.

Points the paper makes about the study in general: The TCR gene usage of tumor memory CD4+ T cells clustered together with blood and lymph node memory CD4+ cells and with lymph node naive CD4+ cells. Validation in the larger cohort was restricted to a single TCR beta V-J rearrangement rather than whole repertoires. The TCR alpha and beta sequences of tumor-infiltrating Tregs showed the greatest overlap with tumor naive CD4+ T cells, followed by blood naive CD4+ T cells.

From the cysteine up to the phenylalanine, the CDR3 has a length of 15 residues. Only CDR3 DNA remains: 45 bases, in frame from the first base. V loses 6 bases, J loses 1 base, and the germline ends lie 13 bases apart. The Miltenyi Naive CD4+ T Cell Isolation kit was used to purify naive CD4+ T cells, and Tregs were depleted with CD25 microbeads. Tregs, naive and memory CD4+ T cells from tumor, blood and ipsilateral draining lymph nodes of a few breast cancer patients underwent full-length TCR alpha and beta sequencing. Ficoll density gradient centrifugation was used to isolate mononuclear cells from either lymph nodes or around 51 ml of peripheral blood. FACS confirmed that the sorted cell populations were more than 90% pure.

The V and J genes are TRBV12-3 or TRBV12-4 and TRBJ2-1, and perhaps TRBD1 as D gene, on 6 matching bases. Sequencing used naive CD4+ T cells sorted from blood. Taken with the paper, the label for cell subset or site translates to: naive CD4+ T cells, CD4+CD45RA+CD25-. The TCR was taken from a female donor with breast cancer. CDR3 reads: CASSLGTNSYNEQFF. Read as DNA, the sequence is TGTGCCAGCAGCCTCGGGACAAATTCCTACAATGAGCAGTTCTTC.